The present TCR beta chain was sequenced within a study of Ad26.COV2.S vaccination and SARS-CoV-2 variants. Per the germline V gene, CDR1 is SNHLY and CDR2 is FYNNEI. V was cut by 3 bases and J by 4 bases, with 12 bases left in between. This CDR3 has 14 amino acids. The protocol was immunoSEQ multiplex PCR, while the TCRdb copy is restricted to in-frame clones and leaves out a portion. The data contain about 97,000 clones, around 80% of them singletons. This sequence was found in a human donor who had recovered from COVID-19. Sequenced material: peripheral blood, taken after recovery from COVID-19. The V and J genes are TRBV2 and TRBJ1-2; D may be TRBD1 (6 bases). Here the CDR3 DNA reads TGTGCCAGCAGTGACCGGGGGGCTGTCTATGGCTACACCTTC. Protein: CASSDRGAVYGYTF. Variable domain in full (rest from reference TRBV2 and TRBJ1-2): EPEVTQTPSHQVTQMGQEVILRCVPISNHLYFYWYRQILGQKVEFLVSFYNNEISEKSEIFDDQFSVERPDGSNFTLKIRSTKLEDSAMYFCASSDRGAVYGYTFGSGTRLTVV.